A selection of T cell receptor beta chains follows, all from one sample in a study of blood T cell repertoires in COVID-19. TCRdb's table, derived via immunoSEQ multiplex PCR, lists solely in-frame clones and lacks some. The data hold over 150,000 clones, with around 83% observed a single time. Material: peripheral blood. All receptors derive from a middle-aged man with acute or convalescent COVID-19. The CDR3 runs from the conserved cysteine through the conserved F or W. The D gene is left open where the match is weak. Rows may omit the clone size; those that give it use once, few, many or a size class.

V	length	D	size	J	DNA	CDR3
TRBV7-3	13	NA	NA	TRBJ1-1	TGTGCCAGCAGCTTAGCGGGAAAGACTGAAGCTTTCTTT	CASSLAGKTEAFF
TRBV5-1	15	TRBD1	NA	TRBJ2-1	TGCGCCAGCAGCTTGGTCGCAGGGGGTACGGATGAGCAGTTCTTC	CASSLVAGGTDEQFF
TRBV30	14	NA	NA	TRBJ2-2	TGTGCCTGGAGTTTAGGGGTCCCCACCGGGGAGCTGTTTTTT	CAWSLGVPTGELFF
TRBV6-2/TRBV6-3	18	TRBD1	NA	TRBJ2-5	TGTGCCAGCAGTTACTCGCCAGGGGGCTCGGATTACCAAGAGACCCAGTACTTC	CASSYSPGGSDYQETQYF
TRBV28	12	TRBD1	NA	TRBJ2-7	TGTGCCAGGGCAGACAGGGTGTTCGAGCAGTACTTC	CARADRVFEQYF
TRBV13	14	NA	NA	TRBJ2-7	TGTGCCAGCAGCTTAGACAGGGTCCGAAGCGAGCAGTACTTC	CASSLDRVRSEQYF
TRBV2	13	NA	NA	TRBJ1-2	TGTGCCAGCAGGGACAGTACACCTCGGGGCTACACCTTC	CASRDSTPRGYTF
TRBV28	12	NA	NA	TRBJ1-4	TGTGCCAGCAGTACGGGGGGGACCGTGGGTTTTTTT	CASSTGGTVGFF
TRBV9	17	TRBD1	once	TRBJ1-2	TGTGCCAGCAGCGGCGGGGGGACAGTTTTTGAGTGGTATGGCTACACCTTC	CASSGGGTVFEWYGYTF
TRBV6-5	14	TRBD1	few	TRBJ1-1	TGTGCCAGCAGTTGGGACAGACTAAACACTGAAGCTTTCTTT	CASSWDRLNTEAFF
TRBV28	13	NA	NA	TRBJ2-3	TGTGCCAGCAGCTCTAGCGTATCAGATACGCAGTATTTT	CASSSSVSDTQYF
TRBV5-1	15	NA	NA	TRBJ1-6	TGCGCCAGCAGCTTGGGGACAGCAAGTAATTCACCCCTCCACTTT	CASSLGTASNSPLHF
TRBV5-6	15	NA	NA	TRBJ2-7	TGTGCCAGCAGCTTGGCGGCCAGGGTCCTCTACGAGCAGTACTTC	CASSLAARVLYEQYF
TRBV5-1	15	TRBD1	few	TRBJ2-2	TGCGCCAGCAGGAGAAACAGGGGCGACACCGGGGAGCTGTTTTTT	CASRRNRGDTGELFF
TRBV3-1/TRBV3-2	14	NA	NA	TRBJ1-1	TGTGCCAGCAGCCTTGGACAGACGAACACTGAAGCTTTCTTT	CASSLGQTNTEAFF
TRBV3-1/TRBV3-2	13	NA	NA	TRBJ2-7	TGTGCCAGCAGCTCCCGGGAGATCTACGAGCAGTACTTC	CASSSREIYEQYF
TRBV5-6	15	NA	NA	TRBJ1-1	TGTGCCAGCAGCTTGGCTGCAGGGGCGAACACTGAAGCTTTCTTT	CASSLAAGANTEAFF
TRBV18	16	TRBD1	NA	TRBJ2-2	TGTGCCAGCTCACCTGCAATACAGGGGATGACCGGGGAGCTGTTTTTT	CASSPAIQGMTGELFF
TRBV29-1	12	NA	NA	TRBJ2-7	TGCAGCGTCACACAGGGCACCTACGAGCAGTACTTC	CSVTQGTYEQYF
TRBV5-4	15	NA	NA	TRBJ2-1	TGTGCCAGCAGCTTGGAGGGGGTCGGATACAATGAGCAGTTCTTC	CASSLEGVGYNEQFF
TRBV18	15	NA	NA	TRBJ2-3	TGTGCCAGCTCACCAATAACAGCTAGCACAGATACGCAGTATTTT	CASSPITASTDTQYF
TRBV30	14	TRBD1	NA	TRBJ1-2	TGTGCCTGGAGGGGGGACAGGCGTAACTATGGCTACACCTTC	CAWRGDRRNYGYTF
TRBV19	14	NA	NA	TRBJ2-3	TGTGCCAGTAGTATGGGGGGAGTGGAGGTTACGCAGTATTTT	CASSMGGVEVTQYF
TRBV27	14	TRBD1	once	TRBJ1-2	TGTGCCAGCAGTTATCGGGACAGCTCCTATGGCTACACCTTC	CASSYRDSSYGYTF
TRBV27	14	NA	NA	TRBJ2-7	TGTGCCAGCAGTTTATCTCTAAGTGCCAACGAGCAGTACTTC	CASSLSLSANEQYF
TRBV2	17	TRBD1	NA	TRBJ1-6	TGTGCCAGCCGCGCCGGGACAGGGGGGGCGGTTAATTCACCCCTCCACTTT	CASRAGTGGAVNSPLHF
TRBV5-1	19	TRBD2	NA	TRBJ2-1	TGCGCCAGCAGCTTGGCCAGGCTAGCGGGGCCCTCCGTGGGCAATGAGCAGTTCTTC	CASSLARLAGPSVGNEQFF
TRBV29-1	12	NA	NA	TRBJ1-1	TGCAGTGGGCGGGGCGGGAACACTGAAGCTTTCTTT	CSGRGGNTEAFF
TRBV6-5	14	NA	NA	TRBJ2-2	TGTGCCAGCTCTTCAGGGCAGGGAACCGGGGAGCTGTTTTTT	CASSSGQGTGELFF
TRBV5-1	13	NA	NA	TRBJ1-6	TGCGCCAGCAGCTTGGGCGAGGGTTCACCCCTCCACTTT	CASSLGEGSPLHF
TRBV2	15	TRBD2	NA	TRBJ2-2	TGTGCCAGCAGGGGGACTAGCGGACTCACCGGGGAGCTGTTTTTT	CASRGTSGLTGELFF
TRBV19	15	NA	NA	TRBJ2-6	TGTGCCAGTAGTACGGTCTCCTCTGGGGCCAACGTCCTGACTTTC	CASSTVSSGANVLTF
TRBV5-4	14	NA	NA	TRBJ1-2	TGTGCCAGCAGCTCAGGGGACGGACCCTATGGCTACACCTTC	CASSSGDGPYGYTF
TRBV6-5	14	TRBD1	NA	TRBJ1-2	TGTGCCAGCAAGAAGGGGGCGCAGGGCTATGGCTACACCTTC	CASKKGAQGYGYTF
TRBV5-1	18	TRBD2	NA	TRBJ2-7	TGCGCCAGCAGCTTGGGACTAGCGGGGGGAAGTCGTCGGAACGAGCAGTACTTC	CASSLGLAGGSRRNEQYF
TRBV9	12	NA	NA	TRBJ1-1	TGTGCCAGCAGCCCCTATGGTGCTGAAGCTTTCTTT	CASSPYGAEAFF
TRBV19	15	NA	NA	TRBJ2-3	TGTGCCAGTAGTATGGAGCGTGCTAGCACAGATACGCAGTATTTT	CASSMERASTDTQYF
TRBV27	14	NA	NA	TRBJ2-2	TGTGCCAGCAGTCTAATACCGGACACCGGGGAGCTGTTTTTT	CASSLIPDTGELFF
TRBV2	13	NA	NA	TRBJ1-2	TGTGCCAGCAGTGCGACAGCTAACTATGGCTACACCTTC	CASSATANYGYTF
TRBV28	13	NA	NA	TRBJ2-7	TGTGCCAGCAGTTTACAGGGGCCCTACGAGCAGTACTTC	CASSLQGPYEQYF
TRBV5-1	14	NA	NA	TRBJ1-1	TGCGCCAGCAGCGAGGGCCCCATGAACACTGAAGCTTTCTTT	CASSEGPMNTEAFF
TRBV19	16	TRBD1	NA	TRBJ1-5	TGTGCCAGTAGTTTCGACAGGGGGACTAGCAATCAGCCCCAGCATTTT	CASSFDRGTSNQPQHF
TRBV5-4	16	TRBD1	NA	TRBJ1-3	TGTGCCAGCAGCTTGGGGGACAGCCCGCCTGGAAACACCATATATTTT	CASSLGDSPPGNTIYF
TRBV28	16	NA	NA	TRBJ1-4	TGTGCCAGCAGTTTTAAGGCGGGGATAACTAATGAAAAACTGTTTTTT	CASSFKAGITNEKLFF
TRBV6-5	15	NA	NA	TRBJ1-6	TGTGCCAGCAGTTACTCGGCAGGGGTTGATTCACCCCTCCACTTT	CASSYSAGVDSPLHF